The clone carrying this T cell receptor (beta chain) occurred once. Its antigen is not known. J was trimmed by 1 base and V by 5 bases; bases with no gene match: 5. CDR1 and CDR2 (germline): SEHNR, FQNEAQ (reference sequence). The CDR3 runs to 15 residues. These data belong to a study of T cell responses to AZD1222 COVID-19 vaccine. Study results and limitations: Following two doses of AZD1222, Spike-specific TCR breadth and depth rose. Epitopes outside B.1.351 and B.1.1.7 mutated regions reportedly drew nearly half of spike TCRs. Spike-wide coverage was observed for vaccine-associated CD4 TCRs, with dominant responses at 160-218 and 743-854. Donors were mostly white British, more females; clonal diversity possibly underestimated.

Using immunoSEQ multiplex PCR, the repertoire was profiled, and TCRdb retains in-frame clones only, with some absent. The sample carries 140,000 to 150,000 clones, approximately 90% recorded once. V gene TRBV7-9 combines with J gene TRBJ1-5, with 7 bases identical to TRBD1. This receptor was identified in an adult in good health. Sequencing used peripheral blood, obtained on day 0 of MenACWY control vaccination. This chain's CDR3 is CASSLQGLSNQPQHF. The CDR3 coding sequence is TGTGCCAGCAGCCTACAGGGGCTCAGCAATCAGCCCCAGCATTTT.